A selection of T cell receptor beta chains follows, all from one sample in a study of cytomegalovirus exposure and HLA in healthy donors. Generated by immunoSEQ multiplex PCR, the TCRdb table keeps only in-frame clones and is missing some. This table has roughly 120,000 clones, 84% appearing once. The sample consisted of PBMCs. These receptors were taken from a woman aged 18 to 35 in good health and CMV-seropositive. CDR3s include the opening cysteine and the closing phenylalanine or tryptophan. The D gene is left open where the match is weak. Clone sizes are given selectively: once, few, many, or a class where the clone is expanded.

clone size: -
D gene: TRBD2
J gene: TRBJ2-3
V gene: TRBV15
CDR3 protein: CATQNGFGRDTQYF
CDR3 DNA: TGTGCCACCCAGAACGGGTTCGGGAGGGATACGCAGTATTTT

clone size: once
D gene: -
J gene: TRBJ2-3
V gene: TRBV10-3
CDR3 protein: CAISETRGTDTQYF
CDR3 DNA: TGTGCCATCAGTGAGACCAGGGGAACAGATACGCAGTATTTT

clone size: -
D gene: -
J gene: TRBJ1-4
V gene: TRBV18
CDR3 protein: CASSPNRGGRISEKLFF
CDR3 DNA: TGTGCCAGCTCCCCAAACCGGGGGGGGCGAATTTCCGAAAAACTGTTTTTT

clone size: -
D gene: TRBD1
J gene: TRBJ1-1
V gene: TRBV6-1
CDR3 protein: CASSEAGQGGTEAFF
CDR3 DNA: TGTGCCAGCAGTGAAGCGGGACAGGGAGGCACTGAAGCTTTCTTT

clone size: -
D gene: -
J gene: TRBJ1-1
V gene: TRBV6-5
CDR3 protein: CASSGPVNTEAFF
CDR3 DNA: TGTGCCAGCAGTGGTCCGGTGAACACTGAAGCTTTCTTT

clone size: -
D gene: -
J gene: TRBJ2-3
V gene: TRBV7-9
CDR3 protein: CASSPGLSSTDTQYF
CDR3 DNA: TGTGCCAGCTCTCCAGGGCTCTCTAGCACAGATACGCAGTATTTT

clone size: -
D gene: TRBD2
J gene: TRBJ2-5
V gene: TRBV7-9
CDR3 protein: CASSNTRQELADQETQYF
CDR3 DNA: TGTGCCAGCAGCAACACAAGACAGGAACTAGCGGATCAAGAGACCCAGTACTTC

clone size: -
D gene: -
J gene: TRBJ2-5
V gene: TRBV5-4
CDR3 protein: CASNNLQDSLQETQYF
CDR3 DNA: TGTGCCAGCAACAACCTCCAGGACAGCCTTCAAGAGACCCAGTACTTC

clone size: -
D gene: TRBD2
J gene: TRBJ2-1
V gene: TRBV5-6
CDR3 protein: CASTFWGGDYNEQFF
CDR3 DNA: TGTGCCAGCACCTTCTGGGGGGGGGACTACAATGAGCAGTTCTTC

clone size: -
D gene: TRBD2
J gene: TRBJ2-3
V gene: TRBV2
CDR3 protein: CASSWGLASTDTQYF
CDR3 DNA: TGTGCCAGCAGTTGGGGACTAGCTAGCACAGATACGCAGTATTTT

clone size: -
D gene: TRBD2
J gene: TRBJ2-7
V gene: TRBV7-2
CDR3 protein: CASSPTSGGYTTRGEQYF
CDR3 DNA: TGTGCCAGCAGCCCAACTAGCGGGGGGTATACTACAAGGGGCGAGCAGTACTTC

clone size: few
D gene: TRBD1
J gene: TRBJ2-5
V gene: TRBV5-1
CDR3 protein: CASSLMGQDQETQYF
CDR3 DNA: TGCGCCAGCAGCTTGATGGGACAGGACCAAGAGACCCAGTACTTC

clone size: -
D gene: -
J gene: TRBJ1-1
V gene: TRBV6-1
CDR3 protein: CASGLADTEAFF
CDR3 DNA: TGTGCCAGCGGGTTGGCGGACACTGAAGCTTTCTTT

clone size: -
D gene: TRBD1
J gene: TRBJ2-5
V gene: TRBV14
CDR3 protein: CASSQYGTGGLETQYF
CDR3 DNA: TGTGCCAGCAGCCAGTACGGGACAGGGGGCCTAGAGACCCAGTACTTC

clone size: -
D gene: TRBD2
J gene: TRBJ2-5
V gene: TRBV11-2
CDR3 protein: CASSLGSGVEQYF
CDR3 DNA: TGTGCCAGCAGCTTAGGGAGCGGGGTTGAGCAGTACTTC

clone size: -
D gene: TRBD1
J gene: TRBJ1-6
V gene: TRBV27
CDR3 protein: CASSLSSTGGVTYNSPLHF
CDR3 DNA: TGTGCCAGCAGTTTATCTTCGACAGGGGGCGTCACCTATAATTCACCCCTCCACTTT

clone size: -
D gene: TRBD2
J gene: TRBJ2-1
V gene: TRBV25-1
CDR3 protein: CASSGVRLGREGNEQFF
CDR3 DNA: TGTGCCAGCAGTGGAGTCCGCTTAGGTAGGGAGGGTAATGAGCAGTTCTTC

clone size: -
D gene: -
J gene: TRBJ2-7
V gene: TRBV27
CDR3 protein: CASSLKPSYEQYF
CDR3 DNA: TGTGCCAGCAGTTTAAAGCCAAGCTACGAGCAGTACTTC

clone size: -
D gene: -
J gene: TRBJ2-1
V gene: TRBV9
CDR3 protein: CASSVGPEGEQFF
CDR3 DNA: TGTGCCAGCAGCGTAGGGCCAGAGGGTGAGCAGTTCTTC

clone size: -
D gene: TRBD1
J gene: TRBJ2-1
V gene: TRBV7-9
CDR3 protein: CSSSRGTAYNEQFF
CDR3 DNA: TGTTCCAGCAGCCGTGGGACAGCTTACAATGAGCAGTTCTTC

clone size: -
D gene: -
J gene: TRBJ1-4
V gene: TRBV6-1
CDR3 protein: CASSAYPGLNEKLFF
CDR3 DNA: TGTGCCAGCAGTGCCTATCCAGGGTTAAATGAAAAACTGTTTTTT

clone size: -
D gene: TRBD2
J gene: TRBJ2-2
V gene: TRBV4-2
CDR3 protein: CASSQEVPSGTGELFF
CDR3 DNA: TGTGCCAGCAGCCAAGAGGTACCTAGCGGAACCGGGGAGCTGTTTTTT

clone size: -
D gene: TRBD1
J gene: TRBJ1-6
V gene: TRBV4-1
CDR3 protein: CASSPGQGGPPLHF
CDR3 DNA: TGCGCCAGCAGCCCGGGACAGGGGGGCCCACCCCTCCACTTT

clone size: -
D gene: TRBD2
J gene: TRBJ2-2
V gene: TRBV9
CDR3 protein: CASSEGLAGKGTGELFF
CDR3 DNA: TGTGCCAGCAGCGAGGGACTAGCGGGGAAGGGGACCGGGGAGCTGTTTTTT